These 22 T cell receptor beta chains were all obtained from the same sample, sequenced in a study of blood T cell repertoires in COVID-19. The repertoire was sequenced with immunoSEQ multiplex PCR; TCRdb's copy has only in-frame clones and lacks some. This repertoire shows roughly 250,000 clones, approximately 90% found once; its top ten account for over 0.85%. The material sequenced was PBMCs or T cells enriched from blood (not recorded which). Source of these receptors: a middle-aged man who had been exposed to COVID-19.

The chain combines TRBV5-6 with TRBJ1-2; no clear D. CDR3 length: 19 amino acids. Trimming removed 3 bases from V and 2 bases from J, with 26 bases in between. In germline, CDR1 is SGHDT, CDR2 YYEEEE. CDR3 amino acids: CASSSGRQGPNTPNYGYTF. CDR3 coding DNA: TGTGCCAGCAGCTCCGGGAGACAAGGACCTAACACCCCCAACTATGGCTACACCTTC.

This rearrangement joins TRBV20-1 to TRBJ2-1, with a weak D call TRBD2 (6 bases). CDR1 is DFQATT and CDR2 is SNEGSKA in the germline V gene (reference sequence). There are 11 residues in the CDR3. Deletions cut 6 bases from V and 10 bases from J, with 13 bases between. CDR3 region: CSAGTGDEQFF. Written as DNA, the CDR3 is TGCAGTGCGGGAACGGGAGACGAGCAGTTCTTC.

This sequence joins TRBV20-1 and TRBJ2-1; 9 nucleotides line up with TRBD2. Germline-derived CDR1 and CDR2 are DFQATT and SNEGSKA (reference sequence). The trim removed 3 bases at V and 7 bases at J, leaving 10 bases unmatched. The CDR3 runs 15 residues. The CDR3 loop is CSASHPSGGRNEQFF. The CDR3, as DNA: TGCAGTGCTAGTCATCCGAGCGGGGGGAGGAATGAGCAGTTCTTC.

The chain couples TRBV7-9 to TRBJ2-1, with TRBD2 identical over 11 bases. Per the germline V gene, CDR1 is SEHNR and CDR2 is FQNEAQ (reference sequence). The CDR3 length is 16 residues. V was clipped by 2 bases and J by 4 bases; unmatched bases: 4. In DNA form, the CDR3 reads TGTGCCAGCAGCTTACCTAGCGGGAGGCCTTACAATGAGCAGTTCTTC. It specifies CASSLPSGRPYNEQFF.

V is TRBV5-1 and J is TRBJ2-3; D call uncertain. CDR3 length: 15 amino acids. Per germline, CDR1 SGHRS and CDR2 YFSETQ. The ends were cut back, 0 bases at V and 3 bases at J, with 11 bases in the middle. For the CDR3, the DNA is TGCGCCAGCAGCTTGGGCACTGCCCGGACAGATACGCAGTATTTT. Translation: CASSLGTARTDTQYF.

V and J are TRBV12-3 or TRBV12-4 and TRBJ2-1, with D possibly TRBD2 on 5 matching bases. V lost 4 bases and J 4 bases, leaving 8 bases between the germline ends. The CDR3 runs to 13 residues. DNA of the CDR3: TGTGCCAGCAGTTCGGACTGGTACAATGAGCAGTTCTTC. Translating it yields CASSSDWYNEQFF.

CDR3 residues: CASSPRLAGGLNEQYV. CDR3 nucleotide sequence: TGTGCCAGCTCGCCTAGACTAGCGGGAGGGCTCAACGAGCAGTACGTC. The chain combines TRBV18 with TRBJ2-7; 14 positions agree with TRBD2. The CDR3 covers 16 residues. With 6 bases clipped from V and 5 bases from J, the junction kept 9 bases outside the gene matches. CDR1 and CDR2 (germline): KGHSH, LQKENI.

The chain combines TRBV5-1 with TRBJ2-2, with D perhaps matching TRBD1 (6 bases). V lost 0 bases, J lost 7 bases, and 10 bases lay in between. CDR3 length: 14 residues. Germline-derived CDR1 and CDR2 are SGHRS and YFSETQ. The CDR3 region has the DNA TGCGCCAGCAGCTTGGGACAGGCGGGCGGGGAGCTGTTTTTT. This codes for CASSLGQAGGELFF.

The chain has TRBV28 and TRBJ2-2, with TRBD1 identical over 7 bases. The CDR3 has 14 amino acids. V trimming: 4 bases; J trimming: 4 bases; junction bases outside the gene matches: 3. Germline CDR1 MDHEN, CDR2 SYDVKM. The CDR3 DNA is TGTGCCAGCAGTTCAGGGGGATTCACCGGGGAGCTGTTTTTT. It yields the protein CASSSGGFTGELFF. Filled out from reference TRBV28 and TRBJ2-2, the complete variable domain reads DVKVTQSSRYLVKRTGEKVFLECVQDMDHENMFWYRQDPGLGLRLIYFSYDVKMKEKGDIPEGYSVSREKKERFSLILESASTNQTSMYLCASSSGGFTGELFFGEGSRLTVL.

The rearrangement links TRBV19 to TRBJ2-5; the match to TRBD2 covers 8 bases. This CDR3 contains 17 residues. Germline CDR1 LNHDA, CDR2 SQIVND (reference sequence). The trim removed 8 bases at V and 5 bases at J, leaving 19 bases unmatched. The CDR3 coding sequence is TGTGCCAGTGGAGGGCAACTGGCGGGAGGTTTACGGGAGACCCAGTACTTC. Its protein is CASGGQLAGGLRETQYF.

The chain joins TRBV28 to TRBJ2-5; D is perhaps TRBD1 (6 bases). CDR3 length: 15 residues. V was clipped by 5 bases and J by 1 base, with 14 bases between them. Per the germline V gene, CDR1 is MDHEN and CDR2 is SYDVKM. The CDR3 is CASSPLRDIQETQYF. The CDR3 DNA reads as TGTGCCAGCAGTCCCCTCCGGGACATCCAAGAGACCCAGTACTTC.

CDR3 amino acids: CASSEGTGRNQPQHF. CDR3 sequence (DNA): TGTGCCAGCAGCGAGGGGACAGGCCGCAATCAGCCCCAGCATTTT. The rearrangement joins TRBV7-6 to TRBJ1-5, with 8 bases matching TRBD1. The V segment lost 5 bases and the J segment 2 bases; nucleotides outside the gene matches: 5. Germline loops: CDR1 SGHVS, CDR2 FNYEAQ. This CDR3 contains 15 residues.

Worth noting for this clone: One junction end disagrees with the germline gene, perhaps due to a read error. V and J are TRBV7-7 and TRBJ2-2; weak D call: TRBD1 (5 bases). Germline assignment: CDR1 SSHAT and CDR2 FNYEAQ (reference sequence). This CDR3 region has 17 residues. The DNA of the CDR3 is TGTGCTAGCAGCTTAGACATTCAGGGAAGGGGCACCGGGGAGCTGTTTTTT. It translates to CASSLDIQGRGTGELFF. Drawing the rest from reference TRBV7-7 and TRBJ2-2, the complete variable domain is GAGVSQSPRYKVTKRGQDVTLRCDPISSHATLYWYQQALGQGPEFLTYFNYEAQPDKSGLPSDRFSAERPEGSISTLTIQRTEQRDSAMYRCASSLDIQGRGTGELFFGEGSRLTVL.

The rearrangement links TRBV29-1 to TRBJ1-2; TRBD1 might be the D (6 bases). V was cut by 3 bases and J by 7 bases, with 9 bases left in between. Germline V CDR1 and CDR2: SQVTM, ANQGSEA. The CDR3 contains 11 residues. CDR3 nucleotide sequence: TGCAGCGTTGACAGGGGTAGTGGCTACACCTTC. Translation gives CSVDRGSGYTF.

The CDR3 DNA follows: TGTGCCAGCAGTTTAAGGGGGACAGGGCCGTCTGCTAACTATGGCTACACCTTC. Amino acids: CASSLRGTGPSANYGYTF. The rearrangement links TRBV27 to TRBJ1-2; TRBD1 agrees at 9 bases. The V segment lost 2 bases and the J segment 0 bases; nucleotides outside the gene matches: 10. Germline lookup yields CDR1 MNHEY and CDR2 SMNVEV (reference sequence). The CDR3 has 18 amino acids.

The chain uses TRBV5-1 and TRBJ2-3; no clear D gene. V was clipped by 4 bases and J by 5 bases, with 11 bases between them. Germline CDR1 SGHRS, CDR2 YFSETQ. The CDR3 is made up of 13 amino acids. Here the CDR3 reads CASSMVPRDTQYF. CDR3 sequence (DNA): TGCGCCAGCAGCATGGTACCTAGAGATACGCAGTATTTT. Drawing the rest from reference TRBV5-1 and TRBJ2-3, the complete variable domain is KAGVTQTPRYLIKTRGQQVTLSCSPISGHRSVSWYQQTPGQGLQFLFEYFSETQRNKGNFPGRFSGRQFSNSRSEMNVSTLELGDSALYLCASSMVPRDTQYFGPGTRLTVL.

V and J are TRBV12-3 or TRBV12-4 and TRBJ2-5; D unresolved. Between the trimmed V and J ends, which lost 8 bases and 5 bases, there was a span of 12 bases. The CDR3 covers 12 residues. The CDR3 DNA reads as TGTGCCAGCCATTCTCCCGGGGAGACCCAGTACTTC. Protein sequence: CASHSPGETQYF.

The chain has TRBV18 and TRBJ1-1; the match to TRBD1 covers 7 bases. Germline V lookup: CDR1 KGHSH, CDR2 LQKENI. The CDR3 sequence is 15 residues long. The junction had 4 bases not matched to a gene; V was cut back by 3 bases and J by 0 bases. The CDR3 bases are TGTGCCAGCTCACCGGACAGGACATTGAACACTGAAGCTTTCTTT. Protein: CASSPDRTLNTEAFF.

The chain joins TRBV5-1 to TRBJ1-3; 7 bases align to TRBD1. The CDR3 contains 16 residues. Germline values: CDR1 SGHRS, CDR2 YFSETQ. V lost 4 bases to trimming and J lost 0 bases; unmatched junction nucleotides: 7. As DNA, the CDR3 is TGCGCCAGCAGCCAGGGGGACAGCCACTCTGGAAACACCATATATTTT. It is translated as CASSQGDSHSGNTIYF.

The J gene is TRBJ2-7, the V gene TRBV6-4, with no clear D. Trimming removed 0 bases at V and 13 bases at J, with 16 bases between. The germline gives CDR1 MRHNA, CDR2 SNTAGT. There are 13 residues in the CDR3. Here the CDR3 DNA reads TGTGCCAGCAGTGACTCGAAACTCGTAGCTTTATACGTC. Its translation: CASSDSKLVALYV.

The chain has TRBV5-1 and TRBJ2-2; 8 nucleotides align to TRBD1. After removal of 3 bases from V and 7 bases from J, the junction contained 11 bases not matched to a gene. Germline V CDR1 and CDR2: SGHRS, YFSETQ. CDR3 size: 16 residues. The CDR3, as DNA: TGCGCCAGCAGCTCATCGTGGACAGGGTCAAGCGGGGAGCTGTTTTTT. Translation: CASSSSWTGSSGELFF.

The chain uses TRBV7-2 and TRBJ2-1; 9 positions match TRBD1. CDR1 and CDR2 from the germline V gene are SGHTA and FQGNSA. The V and J ends lost 5 bases and 4 bases, in that order; junction bases with no gene match: 6. CDR3 length: 15 amino acids. The CDR3 region has the DNA TGTGCCAGCAGCATGGACAGGGGCGAGTACAATGAGCAGTTCTTC. As protein: CASSMDRGEYNEQFF.